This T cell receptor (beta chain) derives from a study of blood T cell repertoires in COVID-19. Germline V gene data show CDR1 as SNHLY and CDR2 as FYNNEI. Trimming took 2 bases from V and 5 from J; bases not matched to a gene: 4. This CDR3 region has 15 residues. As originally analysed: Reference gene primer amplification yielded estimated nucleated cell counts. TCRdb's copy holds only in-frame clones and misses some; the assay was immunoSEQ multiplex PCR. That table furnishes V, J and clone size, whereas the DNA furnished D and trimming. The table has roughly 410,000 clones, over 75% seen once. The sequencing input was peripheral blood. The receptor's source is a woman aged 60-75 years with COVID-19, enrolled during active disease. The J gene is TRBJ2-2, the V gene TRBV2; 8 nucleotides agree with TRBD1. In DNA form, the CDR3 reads TGTGCCAGCAGTGAAAGCAGGGGGCTAACCGGGGAGCTGTTTTTT. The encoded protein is CASSESRGLTGELFF.